This T cell receptor beta chain stems from a study of blood T cell repertoires in COVID-19. Study-level information: The study drew acute and convalescent COVID-19 samples from the United States, Italy and Spain. T cells, B-cell-depleted T cells, or PBMCs provided the cDNA or gDNA that served as material.

Original processing notes: Nucleated cell number was recorded as an estimate derived from reference gene primer amplification. Sequenced by immunoSEQ multiplex PCR; TCRdb stores in-frame clones only, minus some. From that table come the V and J calls and clone size; the DNA was used to work out D and trimming. The profile shows roughly 150,000 clones, 90% of them singletons. The CDR3 consists of 15 residues. After removal of 5 bases from V and 4 bases from J, the junction contained 7 bases not matched to a gene. Germline values: CDR1 SGHNT, CDR2 YENEEA. This TCR was recovered from a man in his 60s with active or convalescent COVID-19. The chain recombines TRBV11-3 with TRBJ2-1; 8 bases align to TRBD1. Sample: peripheral blood. The CDR3 DNA sequence: TGTGCCAGCAGCCGAGGACAGGGTGTTTACAATGAGCAGTTCTTC. Its translation is CASSRGQGVYNEQFF.